This T cell receptor beta chain originates from a study of neoadjuvant anti-PD-1 for oral cavity cancer. Study-wide results and limits: Pretreatment Treg/Th17 ratio correlated inversely with post-treatment tumor clonality.

A note on this clone: Its antigen remains unknown.

Some clones are missing from TCRdb's copy, which holds only in-frame ones; the method was immunoSEQ multiplex PCR. The data contain approximately 7,700 clones, 48% of them singletons. CDR1 and CDR2 (germline): SGHNT, YYREEE (reference sequence). The CDR3 runs to 16 residues. Trimming left V 4 bases short and J 5 bases short, with 21 bases between. The sequencing here drew on tumor tissue, taken before nivolumab (anti-PD-1) treatment. The TCR originated in a person aged 40 to 85 with oral cavity squamous cell carcinoma. The chain links TRBV5-4 to TRBJ2-5; D possibly corresponds to TRBD2 (5 bases). The CDR3 sequence: CASSPPGAPPGETQYF. The CDR3 DNA follows: TGTGCCAGCAGCCCGCCAGGAGCGCCCCCGGGGGAGACCCAGTACTTC.